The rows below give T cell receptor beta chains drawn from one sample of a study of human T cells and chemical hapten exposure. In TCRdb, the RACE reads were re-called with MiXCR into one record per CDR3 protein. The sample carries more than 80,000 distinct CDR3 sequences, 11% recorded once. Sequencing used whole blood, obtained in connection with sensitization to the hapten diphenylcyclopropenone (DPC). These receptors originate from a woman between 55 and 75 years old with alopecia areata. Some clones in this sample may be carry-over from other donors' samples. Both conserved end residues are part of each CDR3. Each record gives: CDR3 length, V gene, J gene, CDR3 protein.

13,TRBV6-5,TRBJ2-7,CASSYSHVGEQYF
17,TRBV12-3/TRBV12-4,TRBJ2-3,CASSLRVAGVDTDTQYF
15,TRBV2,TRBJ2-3,CASSEAIPGEDTQYF
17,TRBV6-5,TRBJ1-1,CASSYSFMLGAHAEAFF
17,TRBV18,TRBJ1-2,CASAGQGATLNLYGYTF
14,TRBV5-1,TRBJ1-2,CASSVGQIRGGYTF
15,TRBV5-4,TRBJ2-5,CASSLGLQGQETQYF
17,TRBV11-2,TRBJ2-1,CASSRWSLASFSNEQFF
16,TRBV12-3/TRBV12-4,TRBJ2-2,CASSTGGKGNTGELFF
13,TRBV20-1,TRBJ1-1,CSASRQGSSGAFF
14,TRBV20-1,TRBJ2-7,CSARVPGQGYEQYF
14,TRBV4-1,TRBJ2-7,CASSQVPGIGEQYF
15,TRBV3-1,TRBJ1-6,CATSQPTGYNSPLHF
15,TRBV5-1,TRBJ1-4,CASSDPTGAREKLFF
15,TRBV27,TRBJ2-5,CASSLWAAGFETQYF
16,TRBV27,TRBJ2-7,CASSLRGSHFSYEQYF
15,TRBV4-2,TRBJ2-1,CASSQVTGGLYEQFF
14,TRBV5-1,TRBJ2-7,CASSLSQPSYEQYF
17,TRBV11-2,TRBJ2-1,CASSLDPGVSAYNEQFF
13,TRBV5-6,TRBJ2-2,CASCWGNTGELFF
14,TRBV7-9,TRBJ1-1,CASSRQGDKAEAFF
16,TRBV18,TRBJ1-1,CASSRQNSVMNTEAFF
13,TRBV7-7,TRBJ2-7,CASSWWGSYEQYF
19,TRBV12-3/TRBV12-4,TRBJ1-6,CASSSGNGQGVTYNSPLHF
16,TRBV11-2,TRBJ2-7,CASSYRTPSGSYEQYF
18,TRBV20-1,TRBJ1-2,CSARDHYRPQALNYGYTF
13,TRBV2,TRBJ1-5,CASSGGNNQPQHF
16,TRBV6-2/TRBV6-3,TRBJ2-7,CASQDGAGQDYYEQYF
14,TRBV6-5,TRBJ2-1,CASSYYRGNNEQFF
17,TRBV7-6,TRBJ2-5,CASSLLGTSGGQETQYF
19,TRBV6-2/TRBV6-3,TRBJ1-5,CASSYSTVGDGVSNQPQHF
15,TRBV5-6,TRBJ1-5,CASSWGGGSNQPQHF
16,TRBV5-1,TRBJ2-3,CASSLGLAGEVDTQYF
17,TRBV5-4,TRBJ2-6,CASSRTGDLSGANVLTF
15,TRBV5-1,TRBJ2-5,CASSLGSGTRETQYF
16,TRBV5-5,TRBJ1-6,CASSLDSFPYNSPLHF
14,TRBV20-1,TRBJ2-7,CSARDTHWAYEQYF
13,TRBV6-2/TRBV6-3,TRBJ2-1,CATRVGNYNEQFF
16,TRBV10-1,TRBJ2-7,CASSPGLAGPTYEQYF
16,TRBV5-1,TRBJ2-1,CASSLRASGENNEQFF
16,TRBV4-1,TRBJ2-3,CASSQGLAGDTDTQYF
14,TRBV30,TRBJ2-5,CAWNAGTPQETQYF
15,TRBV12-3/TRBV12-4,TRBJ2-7,CASSIDNRGLDEQYF
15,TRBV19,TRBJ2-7,CASSIFEQGTYEQYF
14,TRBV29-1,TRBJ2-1,CSVDRSSSYNEQFF
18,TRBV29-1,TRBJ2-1,CSVEGPRTSGISYNEQFF
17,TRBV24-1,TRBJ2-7,CATSDPAERGATYEQYF
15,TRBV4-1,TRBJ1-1,CASSQQGGAVTEAFF
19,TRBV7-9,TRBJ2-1,CASNPSTLAGQGDLGEQFF
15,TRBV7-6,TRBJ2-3,CASSLAGPPGDTQYF
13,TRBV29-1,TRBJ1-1,CSVGGDRDPEAFF